The sequence of this TCR beta chain was determined in a study of blood T cells in healthy people across ages. General study points: Lack of knowledge of donor CMV status possibly confounded expanded clonotype changes.

On this clonotype: The target antigen is unknown.

PCR was performed a second time for roughly 7 to 12 cycles using a sample-barcoded 5' primer and a J-beta primer mix. TCRdb re-called the 5' RACE reads through MiXCR, storing one row per CDR3 protein. The table shows around 520,000 distinct CDR3 sequences, with around a quarter occurring only once. Per germline, CDR1 SGHAT and CDR2 FQNNGV. The CDR3 is made up of 13 amino acids. Trimming cost V 5 bases and J 9 bases, with 17 bases left between them. The same sample was also used in a study of T cells of mothers and their children. From that paper: Mothers and children who were related shared slightly more overlap than unrelated pairs, but not significantly more.

The source material was blood. The chain employs TRBV11-2 and TRBJ2-7, with unresolved D. The receptor's source is a boy aged 2 to 10 in good health. CDR3 sequence: CASSPDRVAVQYF. CDR3 nucleotides: TGTGCCAGCAGCCCTGACCGGGTAGCAGTGCAGTACTTC.